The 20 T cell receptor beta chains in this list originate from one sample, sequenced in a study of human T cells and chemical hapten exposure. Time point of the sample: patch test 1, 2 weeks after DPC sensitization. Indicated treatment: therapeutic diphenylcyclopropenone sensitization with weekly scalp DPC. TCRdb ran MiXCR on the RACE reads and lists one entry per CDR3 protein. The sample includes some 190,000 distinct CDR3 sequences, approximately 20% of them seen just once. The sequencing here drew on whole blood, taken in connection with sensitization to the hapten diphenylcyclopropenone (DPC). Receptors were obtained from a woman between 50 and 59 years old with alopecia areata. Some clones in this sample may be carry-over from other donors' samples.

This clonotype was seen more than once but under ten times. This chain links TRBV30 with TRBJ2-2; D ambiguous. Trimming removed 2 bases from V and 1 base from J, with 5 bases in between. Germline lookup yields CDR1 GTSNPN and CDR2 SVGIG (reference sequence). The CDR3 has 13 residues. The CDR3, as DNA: TGTGCCTGGAGTTTGGGGAACACCGGGGAGCTGTTTTTT. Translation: CAWSLGNTGELFF.

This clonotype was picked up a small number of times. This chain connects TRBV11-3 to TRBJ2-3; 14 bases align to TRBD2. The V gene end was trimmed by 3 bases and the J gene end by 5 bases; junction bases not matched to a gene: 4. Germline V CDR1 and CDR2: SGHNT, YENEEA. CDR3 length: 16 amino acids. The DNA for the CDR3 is TGTGCCAGCAGCTTTACGGGACTAGCGGGAGTAGATACGCAGTATTTT. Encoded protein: CASSFTGLAGVDTQYF.

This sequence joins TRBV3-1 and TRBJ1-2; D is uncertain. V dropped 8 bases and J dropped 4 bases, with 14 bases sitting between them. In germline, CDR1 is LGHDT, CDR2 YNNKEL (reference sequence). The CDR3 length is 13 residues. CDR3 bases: TGTGCCAGCGCTGATACGATAGGCTATGGCTACACCTTC. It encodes CASADTIGYGYTF. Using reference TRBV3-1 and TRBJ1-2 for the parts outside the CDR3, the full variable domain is DTAVSQTPKYLVTQMGNDKSIKCEQNLGHDTMYWYKQDSKKFLKIMFSYNNKELIINETVPNRFSPKSPDKAHLNLHINSLELGDSAVYFCASADTIGYGYTFGSGTRLTVV.

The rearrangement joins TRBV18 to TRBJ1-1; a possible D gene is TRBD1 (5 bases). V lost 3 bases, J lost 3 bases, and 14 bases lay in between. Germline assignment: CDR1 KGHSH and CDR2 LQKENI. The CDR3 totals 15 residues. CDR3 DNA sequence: TGTGCCAGCTCACCGCGGGGGGTTGGTCACACTGAAGCTTTCTTT. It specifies CASSPRGVGHTEAFF.

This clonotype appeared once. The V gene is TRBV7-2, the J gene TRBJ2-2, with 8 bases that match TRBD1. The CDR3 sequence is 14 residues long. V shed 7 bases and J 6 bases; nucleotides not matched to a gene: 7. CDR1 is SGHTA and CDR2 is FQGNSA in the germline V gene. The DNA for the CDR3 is TGTGCCAGCAATCAAGGACAGGGACCCGGGGAGCTGTTTTTT. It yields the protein CASNQGQGPGELFF.

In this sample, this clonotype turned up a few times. The CDR3 bases are TGTGCCAGCAGTGCCTTAACTAGCGGGAGTAGGGATACGCAGTATTTT. Translated, it gives CASSALTSGSRDTQYF. The rearrangement uses TRBV6-1 and TRBJ2-3, with 11 nucleotides matching TRBD2. The CDR3 extends over 16 amino acids. The germline V gene has CDR1 MNHNS and CDR2 SASEGT. V lost 4 bases, J lost 6 bases, and 9 bases stayed unmatched.

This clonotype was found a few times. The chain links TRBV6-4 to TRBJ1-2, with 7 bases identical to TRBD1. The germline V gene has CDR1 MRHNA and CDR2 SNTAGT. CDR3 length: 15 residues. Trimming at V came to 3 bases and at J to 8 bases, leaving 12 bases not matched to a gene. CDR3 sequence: CASSDTDRAPWGYTF. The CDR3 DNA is TGTGCCAGCAGTGATACCGACAGGGCCCCGTGGGGCTACACCTTC.

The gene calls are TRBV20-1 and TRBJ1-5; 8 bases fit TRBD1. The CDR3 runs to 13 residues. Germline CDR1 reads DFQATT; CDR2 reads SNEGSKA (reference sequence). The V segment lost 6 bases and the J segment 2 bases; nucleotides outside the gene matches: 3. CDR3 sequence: CSAGQGGNQPQHF. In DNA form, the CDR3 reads TGCAGTGCAGGACAGGGCGGCAATCAGCCCCAGCATTTT.

The CDR3 here is CASSLRAGGPSGELFF. For the CDR3, the DNA is TGTGCCAGCAGCTTACGAGCGGGAGGGCCATCCGGGGAGCTGTTTTTT. The chain has TRBV11-1 and TRBJ2-2; 10 bases align to TRBD2. V shed 2 bases and J 6 bases; nucleotides not matched to a gene: 6. This CDR3 contains 16 residues. Germline lookup yields CDR1 SGHAT and CDR2 FQDESV (reference sequence).

In DNA form, the CDR3 reads TGCGCCAGCAGTCGAATAACAGGGCTCTCTGGAAACACCATATATTTT. Translation gives CASSRITGLSGNTIYF. The J gene is TRBJ1-3, the V gene TRBV4-1; perhaps TRBD1 as D (6 bases). Trimming took off 6 bases at V and 0 bases at J, with 15 bases between the two ends. Germline V gene lookup returns CDR1 MGHRA and CDR2 YSYEKL. The CDR3 loop spans 16 amino acids.

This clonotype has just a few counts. CDR3: CASRRGTSGYNEQFF. DNA of the CDR3: TGCGCCAGCAGGAGGGGGACTAGCGGATACAATGAGCAGTTCTTC. The V call is TRBV5-1, the J call TRBJ2-1; TRBD2 matches at 11 bases. The ends lost 5 bases at V and 4 bases at J; junction bases unmatched: 5. CDR3 length: 15 amino acids. CDR1 is SGHRS and CDR2 is YFSETQ in the germline V gene.

CDR3 sequence reads: CASSPSTVAYEQYF. The CDR3 region has the DNA TGCGCCAGCAGCCCTTCGACAGTAGCCTACGAGCAGTACTTC. V gene TRBV5-1 combines with J gene TRBJ2-7, with D perhaps TRBD1 (5 bases). The germline CDR1 and CDR2 sequences are SGHRS and YFSETQ. V was clipped by 4 bases and J by 2 bases, with 13 bases between them. The CDR3 covers 14 residues. Variable domain in full (rest from reference TRBV5-1 and TRBJ2-7): KAGVTQTPRYLIKTRGQQVTLSCSPISGHRSVSWYQQTPGQGLQFLFEYFSETQRNKGNFPGRFSGRQFSNSRSEMNVSTLELGDSALYLCASSPSTVAYEQYFGPGTRLTVT.

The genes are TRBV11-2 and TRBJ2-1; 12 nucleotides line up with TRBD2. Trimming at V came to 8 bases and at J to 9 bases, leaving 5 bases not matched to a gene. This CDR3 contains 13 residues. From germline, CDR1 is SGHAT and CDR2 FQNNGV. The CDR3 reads CASGRTSGAEQFF. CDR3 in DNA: TGTGCCAGCGGTCGGACTAGCGGGGCTGAGCAGTTCTTC.

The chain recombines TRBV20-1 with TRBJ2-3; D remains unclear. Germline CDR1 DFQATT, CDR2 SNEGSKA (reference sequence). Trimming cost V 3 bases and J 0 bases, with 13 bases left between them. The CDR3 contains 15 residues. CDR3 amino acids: CSASSPQASTDTQYF. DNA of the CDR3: TGCAGTGCTAGCTCCCCCCAGGCTAGCACAGATACGCAGTATTTT.

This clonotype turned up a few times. The CDR3 reads CASSLVGPGTHLAKNIQYF. As DNA, the CDR3 is TGTGCCAGCAGTTTAGTAGGGCCCGGGACCCACTTAGCCAAAAACATTCAGTACTTC. The genes are TRBV12-3 or TRBV12-4 and TRBJ2-4; D could derive from TRBD1 or TRBD2 (5 bases each). This CDR3 has 19 residues. The V and J ends lost 1 base and 0 bases respectively, with 19 bases between them.

The CDR3 spells CASSRIHSYEQYF. The DNA of the CDR3 is TGTGCCAGCAGTCGAATCCATTCCTACGAGCAGTACTTC. This chain links TRBV12-3 or TRBV12-4 with TRBJ2-7; D unclear. The CDR3 is 13 residues long. Between the trimmed V and J ends, which lost 5 bases and 1 base, there was a span of 9 bases.

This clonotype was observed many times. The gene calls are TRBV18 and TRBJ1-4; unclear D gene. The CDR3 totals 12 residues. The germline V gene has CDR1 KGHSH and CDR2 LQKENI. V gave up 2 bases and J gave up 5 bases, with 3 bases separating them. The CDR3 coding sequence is TGTGCCAGCTCACCAGGCAATGAAAAACTGTTTTTT. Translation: CASSPGNEKLFF.

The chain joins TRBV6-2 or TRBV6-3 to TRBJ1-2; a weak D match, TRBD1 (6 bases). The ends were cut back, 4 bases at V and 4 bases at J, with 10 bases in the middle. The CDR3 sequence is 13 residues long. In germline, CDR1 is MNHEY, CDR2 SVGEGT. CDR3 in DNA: TGTGCCAGCAGTTTCGCGACAGGCTATGGCTACACCTTC. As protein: CASSFATGYGYTF.

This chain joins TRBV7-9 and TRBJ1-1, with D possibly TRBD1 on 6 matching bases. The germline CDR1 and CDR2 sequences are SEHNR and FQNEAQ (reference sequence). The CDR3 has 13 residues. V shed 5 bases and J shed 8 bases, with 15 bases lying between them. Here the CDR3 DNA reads TGTGCCAGCAGCGAGGACAGTCAGGGGGAAGCTTTCTTT. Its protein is CASSEDSQGEAFF.

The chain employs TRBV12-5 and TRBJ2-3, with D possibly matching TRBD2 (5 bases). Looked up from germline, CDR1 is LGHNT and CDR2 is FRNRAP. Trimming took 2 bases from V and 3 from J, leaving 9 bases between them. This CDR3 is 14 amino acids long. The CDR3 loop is CASGLNGRTDTQYF. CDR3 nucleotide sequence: TGTGCTAGTGGTTTGAATGGGAGAACAGATACGCAGTATTTT.